The present entry profiles one TCR beta chain with its context. This clone was seen a single time. Which antigen it targets is not known. No per-base quality is available; no much larger clone lies one base away. Including the terminal cysteine and phenylalanine, the CDR3 comprises 20 residues. Only the CDR3 DNA stays, 60 bases, in frame from base 1. The V end gives up 3 bases and the J end 0 bases, leaving 16 bases in the junction not matched to a gene. The CDR1 and CDR2 encoded by the germline V gene are SNHLY and FYNNEI. This sample stems from a study of blood T cell repertoires in COVID-19 (dated by TCRdb to the early 2020s). Context from the whole study: The collaborator samples originated in the United States, Italy and Spain and spanned the acute and convalescent phases of COVID-19. The material from the prospective study consisted of cDNA or gDNA derived from T cells, B-cell-depleted T cells, or PBMCs. Subjects who had been exposed to COVID-19, were actively infected with it, or had recovered from it provided the deeply sampled blood TCRbeta repertoires that made up the dataset. A freely available public database, intended as a resource for researchers studying the immune response to SARS-CoV-2, is where the repertoires were released. Samples came from the ongoing ImmuneRACE study (first 160 participants) plus 1,254 subjects from 6 global collaborators. A de-identified subject ID, COVID-19 status, age in years and sex were almost always included in the sample metadata. Where HLA class I and class II types were available, the types were taken from metadata supplied by the sample provider, not from assay-based typing. The study at large found these results: The amount of clinical and demographic metadata varied by source and participant and was provided uncurated.

Participants in the prospective study were aged roughly 18 to 95 years, lived in 24 United States geographic areas, and enrolled through a virtual design. Cohort assignment in the prospective study relied on participant-reported clinical history from a screening survey and a study questionnaire. For ImmuneRACE Cohort 3, a participant was defined as recovered based on two consecutive negative NP/OP PCR tests, clearance by a healthcare professional, or resolution of symptoms. In the prospective study, mobile phlebotomists collected whole blood, serum and a nasopharyngeal or oropharyngeal swab from each participant. Additional blood draws and questionnaires over an approximately 2-month period could optionally be provided by prospective study participants. Before DNA extraction, blood samples from the prospective study were shipped at room temperature or frozen. The immunoSEQ Assay, a bias-controlled multiplex PCR, was used to amplify TCRbeta CDR3 regions from genomic DNA. As for how the authors treated the data: Within the assay, amplification of reference gene primers was used to estimate how many nucleated cells each sample contained. To quantify the absolute abundance of each unique TCRbeta CDR3 rearrangement, sequence reads were collapsed and filtered. For each sample, productive Simpson clonality was calculated by taking the square root of Simpson's diversity index across productive rearrangements. In its TCRdb copy, this immuneACCESS table keeps in-frame sequences only and misses some clones. Where compared with another copy, unresolved V genes explain less than half of these, and the others have no known cause. The V and J calls and the clone size are those of that table, but D and trimming were determined from the DNA. This sample gives over 150,000 clones in total; over 70% of them show up just once. The ten largest make up 3% to 3.5% of the sample.

This clonotype was sampled from a woman aged 55-70 years who had recovered from COVID-19. The chain employs TRBV2 and TRBJ1-4; the central 7 bases match TRBD1. The sample consisted of PBMCs or T cells enriched from blood (not recorded which). The nucleotides are TGTGCCAGCAGTGATCGAGGGACAGATAACCATGTCACAACTAATGAAAAACTGTTTTTT. Its translation reads: CASSDRGTDNHVTTNEKLFF.